This paragraph covers one T cell receptor (beta chain) sequence. The target antigen is unknown. Assay: immunoSEQ multiplex PCR; the TCRdb copy retains only in-frame clones and omits some. The table lists some 53,000 clones, roughly 89% of them singletons. Trimming removed 8 bases from V and 4 bases from J, with 20 bases in between. From germline, CDR1 is MNHNS and CDR2 SASEGT. The CDR3 is made up of 15 amino acids. The sample belongs to a study of T cells in localized non-small cell lung cancer. Whole-study findings and limits: Sequence data derive from only one tumor region, so heterogeneity remains possible.

V and J are TRBV6-1 and TRBJ1-2; TRBD1 is a possible D gene (6 bases). Sequencing used peripheral blood, obtained before any cancer treatment. The sequence came from a male donor older than 55 with stage III squamous cell lung carcinoma. The CDR3: CASDGEGVAPYGYTF. The CDR3 DNA reads as TGTGCCAGCGATGGGGAGGGGGTTGCTCCCTATGGCTACACCTTC.